The 5 T cell receptor beta chains reported below all come from one sample, sequenced in a study of T cells in Graves' hyperthyroidism and ophthalmopathy. RNA transcripts provided the source from which TCR beta CDR3 regions were amplified. An initial round of RT-PCR targeting the TCR CDR3 relied on the HTBI primer set. TCRdb used MiXCR to reprocess the multiplex PCR reads, holding one entry per CDR3 protein. The profile shows some 150,000 distinct CDR3 sequences, approximately 24% of them singletons. What was sequenced was blood. The receptors derive from a woman between 45 and 65 years old with Graves' hyperthyroidism that later progressed to Graves' ophthalmopathy.

This clonotype showed up just a few times. The chain links TRBV5-1 to TRBJ2-7; 7 bases align to TRBD1. The CDR3 covers 15 residues. Germline trimming cut 0 bases from V and 6 bases from J; bases unmatched to any gene: 9. CDR1 and CDR2 (germline): SGHRS, YFSETQ. The CDR3 protein is CASSLAEAGGPEQYF. In nucleotides, the CDR3 is TGCGCCAGCAGCTTGGCGGAGGCAGGGGGTCCCGAGCAGTACTTC.

Many counts were recorded for this clonotype. The rearrangement uses TRBV28 and TRBJ2-5, with 8 bases matching TRBD1. Germline-derived CDR1 and CDR2 are MDHEN and SYDVKM. J was trimmed by 4 bases and V by 5 bases; bases with no gene match: 3. The CDR3 runs 13 residues. In DNA, the CDR3 is TGTGCCAGCAGTATGCAGGGGGCAGAGACCCAGTACTTC. The encoded protein is CASSMQGAETQYF.

DNA for the CDR3: TGTGCCAGCAGACCTACAGGGACTCAGACCCAGTACTTC. Residues: CASRPTGTQTQYF. The chain has TRBV6-2 or TRBV6-3 and TRBJ2-5; D tentatively reads TRBD1 or TRBD2 (6 bases each). V shed 6 bases and J shed 6 bases, with 14 bases lying between them. The CDR3 is made up of 13 amino acids. CDR1 is MNHEY and CDR2 is SVGEGT in the germline V gene.

The chain is built from TRBV28 and TRBJ2-2; D gene unclear. CDR1 and CDR2 from the germline V gene are MDHEN and SYDVKM. The CDR3 is 13 amino acids. The V end was cut by 2 bases, the J end by 6 bases, with 7 bases between. This CDR3 reads CASSLRAPGELFF. As DNA, the CDR3 is TGTGCCAGCAGTTTAAGGGCCCCCGGGGAGCTGTTTTTT.

This clonotype was detected a few times. The chain employs TRBV20-1 and TRBJ1-2; D unclear. V was clipped by 5 bases and J by 4 bases, with 8 bases between them. This CDR3 has 11 residues. CDR1 is DFQATT and CDR2 is SNEGSKA in the germline V gene (reference sequence). The CDR3 nucleotides read TGCAGTGCTCCAGTCCTCTATGGCTACACCTTC. Protein: CSAPVLYGYTF.